Listed below are T cell receptor beta chains from one sample, sequenced in a study of blood T cell repertoires in COVID-19. Some clones are missing from TCRdb's copy, which holds only in-frame ones; the method was immunoSEQ multiplex PCR. The table has roughly 280,000 clones, 80% to 90% seen once; the top ten hold less than 2.5%. Specimen: PBMCs or T cells enriched from blood (not recorded which). Receptors originate from a woman aged 18-35 years who had recovered from COVID-19. The CDR3 runs from the conserved cysteine through the conserved F or W. A D gene is named only where the DNA matches it firmly. The size of a clone is reported for some rows only, either as once, few or many, or as a class for expanded clones.

cdr3_length	d_call	clone_size	v_call	j_call	cdr3_nt	cdr3_aa
13	TRBD1	NA	TRBV28	TRBJ1-5	TGTGCCAGCAGTCCAGGGACAGGGCAGCCCCAGCATTTT	CASSPGTGQPQHF
15	TRBD2	NA	TRBV4-1	TRBJ2-1	TGCGCCAGCAGCCAATTTAGCGGGGGGAACAATGAGCAGTTCTTC	CASSQFSGGNNEQFF
13	NA	NA	TRBV5-1	TRBJ2-5	TGCGCCAGCAGCTTGATTAACGGGGAGACCCAGTACTTC	CASSLINGETQYF
13	NA	NA	TRBV5-1	TRBJ2-5	TGCGCCAGTTCCTCAGGGGCAGGAGAGACCCAGTACTTC	CASSSGAGETQYF
14	NA	NA	TRBV28	TRBJ1-2	TGTGCCAGCAACTCGGGATCTCCCTACTATGGCTACACCTTC	CASNSGSPYYGYTF
18	NA	NA	TRBV2	TRBJ1-2	TGTGCCAGCAGTGAATTTTTAGTCGGACACCGGGGGGGCTATGGCTACACCTTC	CASSEFLVGHRGGYGYTF
16	TRBD1	NA	TRBV10-2	TRBJ1-2	TGCGCCAGCACCCCGGCCAGGGGGCCTTCTAACTATGGCTACACCTTC	CASTPARGPSNYGYTF
14	NA	NA	TRBV27	TRBJ2-7	TGTGCCAGCAATCCACGGGGGATTTCTTACGAGCAGTACTTC	CASNPRGISYEQYF
15	TRBD1	NA	TRBV4-1	TRBJ2-7	TGCGCCAGCAGCCAACGGACAGGGAACTCCTACGAGCAGTACTTC	CASSQRTGNSYEQYF
14	NA	NA	TRBV19	TRBJ1-1	TGTGCCAGTAGGAAAGGGGACATGAACACTGAAGCTTTCTTT	CASRKGDMNTEAFF
15	TRBD1	once	TRBV9	TRBJ2-2	TGTGCCAGCAGCGTAACAGGGGGCACCACCGGGGAGCTGTTTTTT	CASSVTGGTTGELFF
12	NA	NA	TRBV6-6	TRBJ1-5	TGTGCCAGCAGCCCCCCATGGGCGCCCCAGCATTTT	CASSPPWAPQHF
13	NA	NA	TRBV5-4	TRBJ2-1	TGTGCCAGCAGCTTGCGGGGTGACAATGAGCAGTTCTTC	CASSLRGDNEQFF
16	TRBD2	NA	TRBV3-1/TRBV3-2	TRBJ2-3	TGTGCCAGCAGCCAATTCGGCGGGGGGAACACAGATACGCAGTATTTT	CASSQFGGGNTDTQYF
13	TRBD1	NA	TRBV28	TRBJ1-2	TGTGCCAGCAGTCCCCCGGACAGGGGGGGCTACACCTTC	CASSPPDRGGYTF
13	TRBD1	NA	TRBV6-5	TRBJ2-7	TGTGCCAGCAGGACAGGGGGCTCCTACGAGCAGTACTTC	CASRTGGSYEQYF
16	NA	NA	TRBV6-4	TRBJ1-2	TGTGCCAGCAGTGAGTTAGCCGCCCGCGGCTTCCATGGCTACACCTTC	CASSELAARGFHGYTF
15	NA	NA	TRBV7-9	TRBJ1-1	TGTGCCAGCAGCTTGGCTGGGGGAGGGGGCACTGAAGCTTTCTTT	CASSLAGGGGTEAFF